This T cell receptor beta chain emerged from a study of shared T cell receptors in the human thymus. Germline V gives CDR1 LGHNA, CDR2 YNFKEQ. The CDR3 is 20 amino acids. With V trimmed by 2 bases and J by 2 bases, 15 bases remained unmatched. The protocol was immunoSEQ multiplex PCR, while the TCRdb copy is restricted to in-frame clones and leaves out a portion. The table has under 850,000 clones, around 87% seen once. This clone is a singleton in its sample. In addition, the sample was reused for a study of human thymus T cells.

J is TRBJ2-3 and V is TRBV4-2, with TRBD2 identical over 11 bases. This receptor was taken from a boy in the first two years of life with a congenital heart defect. Sequencing was done on a sample of thymocytes. The CDR3 region is CASSQRGTSGDLLPTDTQYF. CDR3 DNA sequence: TGTGCCAGCAGCCAACGGGGGACTAGCGGCGACCTGCTCCCCACAGATACGCAGTATTTT.